This T cell receptor beta chain was found in a study of tumor-infiltrating lymphocytes in localized non-small cell lung cancer. Study in general: From each patient, both tumor and uninvolved lung, non-adjacent to tumor, were sampled.

The CDR3 totals 18 residues. The ends lost 7 bases at V and 4 bases at J; junction bases unmatched: 16. For this clone: Its cognate antigen is unknown.

Assay: immunoSEQ multiplex PCR; the TCRdb copy retains only in-frame clones and omits some. The repertoire holds 10,000 to 15,000 clones, with about 66% as singletons. Broader study findings: Tumors had more T cell infiltration than uninvolved lung, per TCRbeta sequencing and CD3 counts.

The sequence was obtained from a human donor with non-small cell lung cancer. The sample taken for sequencing was lung tumor tissue. The chain links TRBV23-1 to TRBJ1-6; 7 nucleotides agree with TRBD1. TRBV23-1 is placed among ORFs of uncertain function. In DNA form, the CDR3 reads TGCGCCAGCACCGAGACGGACAGGACCCTTGGGTATAATTCACCCCTCCACTTT. It yields the protein CASTETDRTLGYNSPLHF.